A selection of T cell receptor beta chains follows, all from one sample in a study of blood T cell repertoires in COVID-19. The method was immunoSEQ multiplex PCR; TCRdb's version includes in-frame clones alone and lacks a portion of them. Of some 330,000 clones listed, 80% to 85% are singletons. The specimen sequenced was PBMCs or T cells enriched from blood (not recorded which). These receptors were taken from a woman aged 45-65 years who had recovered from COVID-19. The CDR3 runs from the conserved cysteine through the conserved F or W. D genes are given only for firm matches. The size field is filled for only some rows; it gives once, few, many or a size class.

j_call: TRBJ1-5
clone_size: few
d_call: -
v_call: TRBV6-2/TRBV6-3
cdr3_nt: TGTGCCAGCAGTTACCCCCCGGGGATCCGCAATCAGCCCCAGCATTTT
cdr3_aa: CASSYPPGIRNQPQHF

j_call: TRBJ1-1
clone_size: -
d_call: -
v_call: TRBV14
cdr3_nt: TGTGCCAGCAGCCAAGGGACAGAAGTTGAAGCTTTCTTT
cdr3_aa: CASSQGTEVEAFF

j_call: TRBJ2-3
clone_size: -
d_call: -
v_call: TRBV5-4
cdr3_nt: TGTGCCAGCAGCTTGGTGGCGACAGGCACAGATACGCAGTATTTT
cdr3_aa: CASSLVATGTDTQYF

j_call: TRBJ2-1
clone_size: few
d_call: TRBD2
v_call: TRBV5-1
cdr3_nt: TGCGCCAGCAGACTAGCGGGCCTAAACAATGAGCAGTTCTTC
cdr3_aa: CASRLAGLNNEQFF

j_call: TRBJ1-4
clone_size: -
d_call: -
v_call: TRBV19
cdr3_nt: TGTGCCAGTAGTCTCCAGGGTGGCACTAATGAAAAACTGTTTTTT
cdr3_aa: CASSLQGGTNEKLFF

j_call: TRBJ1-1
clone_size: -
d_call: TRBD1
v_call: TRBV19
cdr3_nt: TGTGCCAGTAGTATAGATGATCCCCGACAGGGGACCAAATCTGAAGCTTTCTTT
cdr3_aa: CASSIDDPRQGTKSEAFF

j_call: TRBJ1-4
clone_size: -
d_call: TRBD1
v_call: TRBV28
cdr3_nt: TGTGCCAGCAGTTTATGGGGACAGGGGGCATTCGGTGAAAAACTGTTTTTT
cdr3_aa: CASSLWGQGAFGEKLFF

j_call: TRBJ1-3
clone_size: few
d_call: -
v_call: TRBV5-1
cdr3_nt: TGCGCCAGCAGTTCTGGGACTTCGGGAAACACCATATATTTT
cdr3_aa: CASSSGTSGNTIYF

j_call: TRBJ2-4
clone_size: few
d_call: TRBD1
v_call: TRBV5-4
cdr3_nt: TGTGCCAGCAGCAATCAGGGGGAAAACATTCAGTACTTC
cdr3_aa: CASSNQGENIQYF

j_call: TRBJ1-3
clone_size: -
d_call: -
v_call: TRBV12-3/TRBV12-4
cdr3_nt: TGTGCCAGCACTAGGCCGGGAAACACCATATATTTT
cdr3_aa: CASTRPGNTIYF

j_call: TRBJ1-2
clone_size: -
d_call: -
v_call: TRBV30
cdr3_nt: TGTGCCTGGTGGGGCGGACGGGAGAACTATGGCTACACCTTC
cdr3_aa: CAWWGGRENYGYTF

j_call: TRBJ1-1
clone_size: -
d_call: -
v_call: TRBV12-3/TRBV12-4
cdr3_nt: TGTGCCAGCAGTTTTGGACAGACCGAAGCTTTCTTT
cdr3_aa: CASSFGQTEAFF

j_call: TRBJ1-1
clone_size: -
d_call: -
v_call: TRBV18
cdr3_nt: TGTGCCAGCTCACCACTAGGGGCAAACACTGAAGCTTTCTTT
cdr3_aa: CASSPLGANTEAFF

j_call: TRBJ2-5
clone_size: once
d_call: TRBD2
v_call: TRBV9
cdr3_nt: TGTGCCAGCAGCAAGGGACTAGCGGGAGATGGGGAGACCCAGTACTTC
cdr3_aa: CASSKGLAGDGETQYF

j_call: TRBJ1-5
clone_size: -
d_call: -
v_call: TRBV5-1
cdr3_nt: TGCGCCAGCAGCTTGGATTGGTTTGGGCAGGGGTCGACGGTTGGCAATCAGCCCCAGCATTTT
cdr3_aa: CASSLDWFGQGSTVGNQPQHF

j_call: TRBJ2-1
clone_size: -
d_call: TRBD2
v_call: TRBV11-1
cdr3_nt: TGTGCCAGCAGCTTACAACTAGCGGACAATGAGCAGTTCTTC
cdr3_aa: CASSLQLADNEQFF

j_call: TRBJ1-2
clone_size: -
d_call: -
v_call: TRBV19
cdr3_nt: TGTGCCAGTATGGAGGGACGGTATGGCTACACCTTC
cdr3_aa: CASMEGRYGYTF

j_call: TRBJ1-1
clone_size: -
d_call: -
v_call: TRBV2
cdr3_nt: TGTGCCAGCAGTAGGAACAGTCCCACTGAAGCTTTCTTT
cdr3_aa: CASSRNSPTEAFF

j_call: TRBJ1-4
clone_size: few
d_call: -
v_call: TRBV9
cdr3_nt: TGTGCCAGCAGCGCCACAAACAGGGATGAAAAACTGTTTTTT
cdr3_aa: CASSATNRDEKLFF

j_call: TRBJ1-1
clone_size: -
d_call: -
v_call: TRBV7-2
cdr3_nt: TGTGCCAGCAGCCCCCCGCCGACGGGGAGCACTGAAGCTTTCTTT
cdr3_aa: CASSPPPTGSTEAFF

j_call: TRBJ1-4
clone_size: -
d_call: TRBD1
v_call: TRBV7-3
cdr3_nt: TGTGCCAGCAGCTTAACAGGGGGCACTAATGAAAAACTGTTTTTT
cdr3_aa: CASSLTGGTNEKLFF

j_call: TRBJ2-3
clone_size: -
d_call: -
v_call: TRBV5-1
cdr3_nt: TGCGCCAGCAGCCTTCTTACAAGGAGGACCAGCACAGATACGCAGTATTTT
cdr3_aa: CASSLLTRRTSTDTQYF

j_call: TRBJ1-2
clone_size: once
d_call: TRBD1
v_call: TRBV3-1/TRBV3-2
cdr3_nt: TGTGCCAGCAGCCAAACGACAGGGTATGGCTACACCTTC
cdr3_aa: CASSQTTGYGYTF

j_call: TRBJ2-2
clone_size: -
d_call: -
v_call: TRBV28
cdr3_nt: TGTGCCAGCGGCGGGCCATGGGGGGTGGCCGGGGAGCTGTTTTTT
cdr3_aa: CASGGPWGVAGELFF

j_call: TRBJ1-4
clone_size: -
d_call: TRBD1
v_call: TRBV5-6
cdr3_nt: TGTGCCAGCAGCTTAGGGACAGGGACTGTCAGAGAAAAACTGTTTTTT
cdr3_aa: CASSLGTGTVREKLFF

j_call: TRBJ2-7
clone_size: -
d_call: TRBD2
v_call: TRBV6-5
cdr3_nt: TGTGCCAGCAGGACTAGCGGGGCACTACGTGAGCAGTACTTC
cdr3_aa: CASRTSGALREQYF

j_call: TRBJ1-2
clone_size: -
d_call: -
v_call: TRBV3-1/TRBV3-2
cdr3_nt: TGTGCCAGCAGCCAAGACTGGGGGGGCTATGGCTACACCTTC
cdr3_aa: CASSQDWGGYGYTF

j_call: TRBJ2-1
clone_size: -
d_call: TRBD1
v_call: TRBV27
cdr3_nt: TGTGCCAGCAGTTTTTTCGGACAGGGGGCCCCCCACAATGAGCAGTTCTTC
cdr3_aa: CASSFFGQGAPHNEQFF

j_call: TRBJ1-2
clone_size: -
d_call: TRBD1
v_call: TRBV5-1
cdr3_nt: TGCGCCAGCAGGCGAGAACAGGGGAGCGGCTACACCTTC
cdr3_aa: CASRREQGSGYTF

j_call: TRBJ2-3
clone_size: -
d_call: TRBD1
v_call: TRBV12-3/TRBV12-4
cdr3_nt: TGTGCCAGCAGTTTAGGGGACAGGGAGTATTTT
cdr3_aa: CASSLGDREYF

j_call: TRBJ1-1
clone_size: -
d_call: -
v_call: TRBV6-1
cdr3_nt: TGTGCCAGCAGTGATAGATGGACTGAAGCTTTCTTT
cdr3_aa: CASSDRWTEAFF

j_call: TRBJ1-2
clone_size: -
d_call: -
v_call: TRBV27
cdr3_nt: TGTGCCAGCAGTTTATCTCCCACAGCTAACTATGGCTACACCTTC
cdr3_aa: CASSLSPTANYGYTF

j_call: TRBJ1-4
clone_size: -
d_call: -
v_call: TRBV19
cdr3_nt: TGTGCCAGTAGTATGCTCAGGTTAAATGAAAAACTGTTTTTT
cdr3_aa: CASSMLRLNEKLFF

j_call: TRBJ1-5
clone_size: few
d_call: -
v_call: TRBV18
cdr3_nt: TGTGCCAGCTCACCGACTCAGCCAGGGTTACTCCAGCCCCAGCATTTT
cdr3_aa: CASSPTQPGLLQPQHF

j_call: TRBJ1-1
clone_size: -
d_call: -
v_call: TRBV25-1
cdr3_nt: TGTGCCAGCAGTGAGCAGGGCGGGAACACTGAAGCTTTCTTT
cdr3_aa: CASSEQGGNTEAFF

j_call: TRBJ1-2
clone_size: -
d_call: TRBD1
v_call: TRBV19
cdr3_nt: TGTGCCAGTAGTAACAGACAGGGGGCTAACTATGGCTACACCTTC
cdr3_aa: CASSNRQGANYGYTF

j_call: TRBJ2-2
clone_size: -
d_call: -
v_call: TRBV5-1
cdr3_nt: TGCGCCAGCAGCTTGGCGGCAGGGTTGGCCGGGGAGCTGTTTTTT
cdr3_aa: CASSLAAGLAGELFF

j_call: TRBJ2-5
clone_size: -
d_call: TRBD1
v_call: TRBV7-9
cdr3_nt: TGTGCCAGCAGCTTGACAGGGGGAAACCAAGAGACCCAGTACTTC
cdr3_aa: CASSLTGGNQETQYF

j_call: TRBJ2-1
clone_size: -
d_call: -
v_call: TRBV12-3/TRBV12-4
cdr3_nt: TGTGCCAGCGGGTGGGGAGAAGGCAATGAGCAGTTCTTC
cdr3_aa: CASGWGEGNEQFF

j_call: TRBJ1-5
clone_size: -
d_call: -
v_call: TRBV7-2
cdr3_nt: TGTGCCAGCAGCTTATCCACCGGGATTAGCAATCAGCCCCAGCATTTT
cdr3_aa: CASSLSTGISNQPQHF

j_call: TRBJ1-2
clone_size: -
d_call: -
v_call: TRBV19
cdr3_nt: TGTGCCAGTAGGAACCCCAACAATCTTGCTAACTATGGCTACACCTTC
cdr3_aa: CASRNPNNLANYGYTF

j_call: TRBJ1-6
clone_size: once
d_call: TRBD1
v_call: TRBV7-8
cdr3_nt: TGTGCCAGCAGCCACGGACAGGGCTCACCCCTCCACTTT
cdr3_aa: CASSHGQGSPLHF

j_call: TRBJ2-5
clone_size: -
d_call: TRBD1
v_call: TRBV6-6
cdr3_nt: TGTGCCAGCAGTCCGAGGGACAGGGGGCAAGAGACCCAGTACTTC
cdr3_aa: CASSPRDRGQETQYF

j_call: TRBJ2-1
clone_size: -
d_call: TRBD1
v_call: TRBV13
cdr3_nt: TGTGCCAGCAGGCAACGGACAGGGGACAATGAGCAGTTCTTC
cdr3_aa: CASRQRTGDNEQFF

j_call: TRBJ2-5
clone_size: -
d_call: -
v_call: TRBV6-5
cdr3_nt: TGTGCCAGCAGGGGTAGAGGGGAGACCCAGTACTTC
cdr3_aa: CASRGRGETQYF

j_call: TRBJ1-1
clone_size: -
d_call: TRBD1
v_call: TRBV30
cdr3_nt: TGTGCCTTCGGACAGGACACTGAAGCTTTCTTT
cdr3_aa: CAFGQDTEAFF